Listed below are T cell receptor beta chains from one sample, sequenced in a study of graft-versus-host responses after intestinal transplantation. Profiled with immunoSEQ multiplex PCR; TCRdb holds only in-frame clones, not every one. The table lists tens of thousands of clones, 90% to 95% of them singletons. Their specific antigens are unknown. Sequenced material: unstimulated CD8+ T cells sorted from spleen or lymph node cells, taken before transplant. Receptor source: a human donor who was the organ donor for an intestinal transplant. The CDR3 runs from the conserved cysteine through the conserved F or W. D genes are given only for firm matches. The size of a clone is reported for some rows only, either as once, few or many, or as a class for expanded clones.

j_call clone_size v_call d_call cdr3_aa cdr3_nt
TRBJ2-7 once TRBV28 - CASRTPLGGPSRYEQYF TGTGCCAGCAGGACGCCCCTGGGGGGACCCTCTAGGTACGAGCAGTACTTC
TRBJ2-1 - TRBV7-2 TRBD2 CASSLSGGEYNEQFF TGTGCCAGCAGCCTAAGCGGGGGGGAGTACAATGAGCAGTTCTTC
TRBJ2-7 - TRBV7-2 TRBD1 CASSLDRGTPYEQYF TGTGCCAGCAGCTTGGACAGGGGGACCCCCTACGAGCAGTACTTC
TRBJ1-1 - TRBV18 - CASSLGVNTEAFF TGTGCCAGCTCGTTGGGAGTGAACACTGAAGCTTTCTTT
TRBJ2-2 - TRBV28 TRBD1 CASSPGTVTGELFF TGTGCCAGCAGTCCAGGGACAGTTACCGGGGAGCTGTTTTTT
TRBJ2-4 - TRBV11-3 - CASSPRTELAKNIQYF TGTGCCAGCAGCCCTCGGACAGAACTAGCCAAAAACATTCAGTACTTC
TRBJ2-1 - TRBV4-2 - CASQHRDRTNEQFF TGTGCCAGCCAACACAGGGACCGGACTAATGAGCAGTTCTTC
TRBJ2-4 - TRBV27 TRBD2 CASSLLTSGRHIQYF TGTGCCAGCAGTTTATTGACTAGCGGGAGACACATTCAGTACTTC
TRBJ2-7 - TRBV15 - CATSSPAGAYEQYF TGTGCCACCAGCAGCCCGGCAGGGGCCTACGAGCAGTACTTC
TRBJ1-5 - TRBV5-6 - CASSPDGANQPQHF TGTGCCAGCAGCCCCGACGGAGCCAATCAGCCCCAGCATTTT
TRBJ2-1 - TRBV6-5 - CASSYSLGAGNEQFF TGTGCCAGCAGTTACTCCTTGGGAGCCGGGAATGAGCAGTTCTTC
TRBJ1-2 - TRBV9 TRBD1 CASSVGWGAPSRQGEYGYTF TGTGCCAGCAGCGTAGGCTGGGGGGCCCCGTCGCGACAGGGTGAATATGGCTACACCTTC
TRBJ2-3 - TRBV6-6 TRBD2 CASSPPNSGGLDTQYF TGTGCCAGCAGTCCCCCGAATAGCGGGGGGCTCGATACGCAGTATTTT
TRBJ1-2 - TRBV5-1 - CASSPLQGPGYTF TGCGCCAGCAGCCCCTTACAGGGTCCGGGCTACACCTTC
TRBJ2-1 - TRBV28 - CASQREDNEQFF TGTGCCAGTCAAAGGGAGGACAATGAGCAGTTCTTC
TRBJ2-7 few TRBV5-4 - CASSAGLSYEQYF TGTGCCAGCTCCGCGGGACTCAGCTACGAGCAGTACTTC
TRBJ2-5 - TRBV13 - CASSLEGAGETQYF TGTGCCAGCAGCTTGGAGGGGGCGGGGGAGACCCAGTACTTC
TRBJ1-3 once TRBV10-3 TRBD1 CAISELIETGDSGNTIYF TGTGCCATCAGTGAACTAATCGAGACAGGGGACTCTGGAAACACCATATATTTT
TRBJ1-5 - TRBV19 TRBD1 CASRKRTGRQQPQHF TGTGCCAGTAGAAAACGGACAGGGAGGCAGCAGCCCCAGCATTTT
TRBJ1-4 - TRBV6-5 - CASSLTTETNEKLFF TGTGCCAGCAGTTTGACGACAGAGACTAATGAAAAACTGTTTTTT
TRBJ2-7 - TRBV5-3 TRBD2 CARSAGWEGTAEQYF TGTGCCAGAAGCGCGGGCTGGGAGGGGACCGCCGAGCAGTACTTC
TRBJ2-1 - TRBV7-9 TRBD2 CASSLAGGHNEQFF TGTGCCAGCAGCCTAGCGGGAGGCCACAATGAGCAGTTCTTC
TRBJ1-1 - TRBV5-4 - CASSLWAPNTEAFF TGTGCCAGCAGCTTGTGGGCACCGAACACTGAAGCTTTCTTT
TRBJ2-3 - TRBV7-2 TRBD2 CASSLGWAGGTSTDTQYF TGTGCCAGCAGCTTAGGCTGGGCCGGGGGGACTAGCACAGATACGCAGTATTTT
TRBJ2-1 - TRBV27 TRBD2 CASSPGTSGGNEQFF TGTGCCAGCAGTCCGGGGACTAGCGGTGGCAATGAGCAGTTCTTC
TRBJ1-1 - TRBV19 - CASSLGRSNTEAFF TGTGCCAGTAGTTTAGGACGGAGTAACACTGAAGCTTTCTTT
TRBJ2-1 - TRBV5-5 TRBD1 CASSFRQGRGDEQFF TGTGCCAGCAGTTTCAGACAGGGGAGAGGGGATGAGCAGTTCTTC
TRBJ1-2 once TRBV7-9 - CASSPRASYGYTF TGTGCCAGCAGCCCCCGAGCGAGCTATGGCTACACCTTC